The TCR beta chain under discussion was sequenced for a study of radiotherapy plus CTLA-4 blockade in lung cancer. Study details: Across the patients, objective responses occurred in about 19%, and disease control in roughly 31%.

Germline V gene sequence: CDR1 SGHAT, CDR2 FQNNGV. V was clipped by 3 bases and J by 6 bases, with 14 bases between them. This CDR3 has 14 amino acids. Focal radiation with ipilimumab CTLA-4 blockade was given to patients with chemo-refractory metastatic non-small-cell lung cancer. Sequencing was performed with immunoSEQ multiplex PCR; in TCRdb, only in-frame clones are kept and a portion is missing. The sample lists 71,000 or so clones; around nine tenths were seen once. Study conclusions and caveats: Interferon-beta, together with early blood T cell clone dynamics, reportedly best predicted response. Tumor-origin TCR clones grew in blood after radiotherapy plus ipilimumab.

The table lists this clone with a count of one. Its matching antigen is unknown. The chain uses TRBV11-2 and TRBJ1-1; D possibly corresponds to TRBD1 (5 bases). The source of this sequence is a human donor with non-small cell lung cancer who had stable disease on radiotherapy plus ipilimumab. Sequenced here: peripheral blood, sampled from a patient treated with radiotherapy plus ipilimumab. CDR3: CASSFERGLPEAFF. For the CDR3, the DNA is TGTGCCAGCAGCTTTGAGCGGGGGTTACCTGAAGCTTTCTTT.